A single T cell receptor (beta chain) is shown here with its context. Antigen: not known. V shed 3 bases and J shed 2 bases, with 13 bases lying between them. Germline V gene sequence: CDR1 SEHNR, CDR2 FQNEAQ (reference sequence). CDR3 length: 15 amino acids. Time point: week 11, during vaccination. Every vaccination contained 300 ug of the mutant IDH1 20-mer peptide and was paired with topical imiquimod. TCRdb's table, derived via immunoSEQ multiplex PCR, lists solely in-frame clones and lacks some. The sample records more than 55,000 clones, approximately 84% being singletons. This specimen comes from a study of a mutant IDH1 vaccine in newly diagnosed glioma. Study summary: The treated group averaged approximately 38 years old and was about 60% male, around 38% female.

This sequence was found in a man aged 25 to 45 with glioma. V and J are TRBV7-9 and TRBJ1-1; D is undetermined. The source was PBMCs, collected from a glioma patient whose treatment included an IDH1 peptide vaccine. The DNA of the CDR3 is TGTGCCAGCAGCTTCAGAGGGATCGGAAACACTGAAGCTTTCTTT. The encoded protein is CASSFRGIGNTEAFF.